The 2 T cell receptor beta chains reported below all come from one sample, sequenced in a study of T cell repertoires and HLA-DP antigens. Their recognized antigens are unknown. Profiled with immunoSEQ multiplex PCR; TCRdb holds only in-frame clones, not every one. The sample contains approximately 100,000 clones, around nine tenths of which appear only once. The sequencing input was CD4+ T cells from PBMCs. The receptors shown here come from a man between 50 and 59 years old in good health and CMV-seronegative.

CDR3 region: CASGLGLAGQLYNEQFF. The CDR3 DNA follows: TGTGCTAGTGGTCTCGGACTAGCGGGGCAACTGTACAATGAGCAGTTCTTC. The rearrangement links TRBV12-5 to TRBJ2-1, with TRBD2 matching over 12 bases. Germline values: CDR1 LGHNT, CDR2 FRNRAP. The CDR3 covers 17 residues. Trimming took 5 bases from V and 4 from J; bases not matched to a gene: 9. Full variable domain (outside the CDR3, taken from reference TRBV12-5 and TRBJ2-1): DARVTQTPRHKVTEMGQEVTMRCQPILGHNTVFWYRQTMMQGLELLAYFRNRAPLDDSGMPKDRFSAEMPDATLATLKIQPSEPRDSAVYFCASGLGLAGQLYNEQFFGPGTRLTVL.

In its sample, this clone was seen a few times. In nucleotides, the CDR3 is TGTGCCTGGAGGGTCGGTAGATTGAGGACCGGGGAGCTGTTTTTT. This encodes CAWRVGRLRTGELFF. This rearrangement joins TRBV30 to TRBJ2-2, with D uncertain. V lost 3 bases, J lost 5 bases, and 16 bases lay in between. The CDR3 is 15 amino acids. Germline V CDR1 and CDR2: GTSNPN, SVGIG (reference sequence).